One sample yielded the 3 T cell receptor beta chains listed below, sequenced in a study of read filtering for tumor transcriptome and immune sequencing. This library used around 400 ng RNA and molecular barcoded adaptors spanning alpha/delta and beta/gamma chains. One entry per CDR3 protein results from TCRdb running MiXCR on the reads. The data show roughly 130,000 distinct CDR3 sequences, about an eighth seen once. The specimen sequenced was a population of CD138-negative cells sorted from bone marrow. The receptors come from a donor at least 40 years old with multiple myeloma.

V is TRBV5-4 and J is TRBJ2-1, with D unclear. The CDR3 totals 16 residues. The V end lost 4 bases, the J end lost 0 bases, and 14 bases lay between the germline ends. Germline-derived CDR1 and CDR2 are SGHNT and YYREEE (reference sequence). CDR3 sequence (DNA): TGTGCCAGCAGCACCGGCGGCCATAGCTCCTACAATGAGCAGTTCTTC. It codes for CASSTGGHSSYNEQFF.

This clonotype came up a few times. The CDR3 spells CASSLLPFGTGNTGELFF. The CDR3 DNA is TGTGCCAGCAGTCTCTTGCCCTTCGGGACGGGGAACACCGGGGAGCTGTTTTTT. This chain links TRBV12-3 or TRBV12-4 with TRBJ2-2; D possibly matches TRBD1 or TRBD2 (5 bases each). The V and J ends lost 5 bases and 1 base respectively, with 20 bases between them. The CDR3 covers 18 residues.

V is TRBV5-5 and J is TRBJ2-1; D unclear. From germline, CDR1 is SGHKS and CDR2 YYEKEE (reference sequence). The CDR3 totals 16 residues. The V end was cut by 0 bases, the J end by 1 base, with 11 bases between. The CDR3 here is CASSLDGPMSYNEQFF. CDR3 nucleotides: TGTGCCAGCAGCTTGGACGGTCCGATGTCCTACAATGAGCAGTTCTTC. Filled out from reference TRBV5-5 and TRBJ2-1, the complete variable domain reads DAGVTQSPTHLIKTRGQQVTLRCSPISGHKSVSWYQQVLGQGPQFIFQYYEKEERGRGNFPDRFSARQFPNYSSELNVNALLLGDSALYLCASSLDGPMSYNEQFFGPGTRLTVL.